These 5 T cell receptor beta chains share one sample of origin, sequenced in a study of blood T cell repertoires in COVID-19. Clones were read by immunoSEQ multiplex PCR, and TCRdb kept only the in-frame ones, dropping some. The data show more than 200,000 clones, with approximately 91% seen just once and about 0.7% held by the top ten. Sequencing used peripheral blood. These receptors were collected from a human donor in a cohort sampled during active COVID-19.

This sequence joins TRBV9 and TRBJ2-7, with 9 nucleotides matching TRBD1. The CDR3 runs 13 residues. CDR1 SGDLS and CDR2 YYNGEE come from the germline V gene. The trim removed 4 bases at V and 5 bases at J, leaving 4 bases unmatched. Written as DNA, the CDR3 is TGTGCCAGCAGCTGGGGACAGGGAAACGAGCAGTACTTC. Its protein product is CASSWGQGNEQYF.

The chain links TRBV6-5 to TRBJ1-2; the D is unclear. CDR1 and CDR2 from the germline V gene are MNHEY and SVGAGI. V lost 9 bases, J lost 4 bases, and 18 bases lay in between. The CDR3 has 14 amino acids. The CDR3 nucleotides are TGTGCCAGTGTAGACCGTCTAGGATCCTATGGCTACACCTTC. This encodes CASVDRLGSYGYTF.

To note about this clone: The germline gene is not matched at one end of the junction; a read error may be the cause. The rearrangement links TRBV7-7 to TRBJ1-1, with D hard to call. The CDR3 spans 13 residues. The V gene's germline CDR1 is SSHAT and CDR2 FNYEAQ (reference sequence). The CDR3 region is CASSLHLNTEAFF. In DNA form, the CDR3 reads TGTGCTAGCAGCTTACACTTGAACACTGAAGCTTTCTTT.

The chain carries TRBV30 and TRBJ1-5; D possibly corresponds to TRBD1 (5 bases). CDR3 length equals 15 residues. V was trimmed by 0 bases and J by 5 bases, leaving 14 bases between them. Germline V CDR1 and CDR2: GTSNPN, SVGIG (reference sequence). The DNA of the CDR3 is TGTGCCTGGAGTGTACCGGACAAAGATTATCAGCCCCAGCATTTT. Translated, it gives CAWSVPDKDYQPQHF.

V gene TRBV3-1 (or the pseudogene TRBV3-2) combines with J gene TRBJ1-5; D perhaps matches TRBD1 (6 bases). Germline-derived CDR1 and CDR2 are LGHDT and YNNKEL (reference sequence). Trimming cost V 4 bases and J 5 bases, with 15 bases left between them. The CDR3 runs to 15 residues. The CDR3 DNA follows: TGTGCCAGCAGCCCCAGACAGGCACCCCATCAGCCCCAGCATTTT. It yields the protein CASSPRQAPHQPQHF.